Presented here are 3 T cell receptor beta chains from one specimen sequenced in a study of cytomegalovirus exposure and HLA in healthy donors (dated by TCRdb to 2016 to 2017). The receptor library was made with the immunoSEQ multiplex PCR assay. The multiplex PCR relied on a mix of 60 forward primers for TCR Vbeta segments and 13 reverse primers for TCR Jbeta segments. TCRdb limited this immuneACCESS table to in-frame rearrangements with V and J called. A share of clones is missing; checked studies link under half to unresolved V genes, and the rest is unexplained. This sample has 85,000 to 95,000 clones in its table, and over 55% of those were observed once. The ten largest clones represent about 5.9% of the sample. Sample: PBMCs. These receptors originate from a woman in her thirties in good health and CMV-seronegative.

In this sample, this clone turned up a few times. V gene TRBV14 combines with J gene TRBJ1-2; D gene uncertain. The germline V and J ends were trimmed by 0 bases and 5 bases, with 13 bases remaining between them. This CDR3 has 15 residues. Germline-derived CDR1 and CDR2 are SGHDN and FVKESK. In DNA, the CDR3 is TGTGCCAGCAGCCAAGATCGAACGGGAATTTATGGCTACACCTTC. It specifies CASSQDRTGIYGYTF.

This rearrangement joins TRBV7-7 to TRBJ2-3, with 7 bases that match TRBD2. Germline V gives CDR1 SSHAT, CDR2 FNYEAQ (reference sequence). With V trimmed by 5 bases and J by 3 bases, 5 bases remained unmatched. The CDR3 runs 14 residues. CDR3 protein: CASSMSGGTDTQYF. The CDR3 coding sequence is TGTGCCAGCAGCATGTCGGGGGGTACAGATACGCAGTATTTT.

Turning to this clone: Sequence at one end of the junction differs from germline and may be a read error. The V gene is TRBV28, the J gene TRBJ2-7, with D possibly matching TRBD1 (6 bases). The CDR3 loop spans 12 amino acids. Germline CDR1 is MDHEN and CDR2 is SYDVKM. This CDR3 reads CASRDNSNEQYF. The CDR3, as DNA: TGTGCCAGCCGGGACAACTCCAACGAGCAGTACTTC.